A selection of T cell receptor beta chains follows, all from one sample in a study of T-cell reconstitution after alpha-beta-depleted transplantation in children. TCRdb used MiXCR to reprocess the PCR reads, holding one entry per CDR3 protein. In the table there are 750,000 to 950,000 distinct CDR3 sequences, less than 20% of which are singletons. The sample in question was PBMCs, mostly from graft donor cells, obtained 360 days after TCRalphabeta/CD19-depleted stem cell transplant. The receptors were sampled from a male patient younger than 18 who had a stem cell transplant for acute lymphoblastic leukemia, so the T cells may come from the graft donor. The CDR3 runs from the conserved cysteine through the conserved F or W. The D gene is left open where the match is weak. Rows give clone size only sometimes, using once, few, many, or a class for an expanded clone.

V	size	D	J	DNA	CDR3
TRBV15	few	.	TRBJ2-1	TGTGCCACCGGGGAGAGCTCCTACAATGAGCAGTTCTTC	CATGESSYNEQFF
TRBV20-1	many	TRBD1	TRBJ1-6	TGCAGTGCTAGATGGACAGGGCCCGCTTCTTCACCCCTCCACTTT	CSARWTGPASSPLHF
TRBV4-2	.	.	TRBJ1-1	TGTGCCAGCAGCCAAGAACTCCGGGACGGCTTGCGGCTAGGGGCTTTCTTT	CASSQELRDGLRLGAFF
TRBV20-1	.	.	TRBJ1-1	TGCAGTGCTCGCTGGGGGAGAAACACTGAAGCTTTCTTT	CSARWGRNTEAFF
TRBV20-1	few	.	TRBJ2-1	TGCAGTGGCCCGCGGTGGAGCGACCCCTACAATGAGCAGTTCTTC	CSGPRWSDPYNEQFF
TRBV3-1	.	.	TRBJ2-1	TGTACCTGCTGCACAAGTTGGGGAGGGGGGATCCTCTCCTACAATGAGCAGTTCTTC	CTCCTSWGGGILSYNEQFF
TRBV28	.	TRBD1	TRBJ2-7	TGTGCCAGCAGTCAAGGGGGACAGGGCGTTTACGAGCAGTACTTC	CASSQGGQGVYEQYF
TRBV5-1	.	TRBD1	TRBJ2-5	TGCGCCAGCAGCAAACCCCGGGACAGGAAAGAGACCCAGTACTTC	CASSKPRDRKETQYF
TRBV7-2	.	.	TRBJ2-5	TGTGCCAGCAGCACCGGGACCGCCCGCGGGACCCAGTACTTC	CASSTGTARGTQYF
TRBV12-3/TRBV12-4	.	.	TRBJ2-3	TGTGCCAGCAGTCCCGAACTAGCTAGAACAGATACGCAGTATTTT	CASSPELARTDTQYF
TRBV4-2	many	TRBD2	TRBJ2-3	TGTGCCAGCAGCCAAATGGGGGGGAGCACAGATACGCAGTATTTT	CASSQMGGSTDTQYF
TRBV4-1	many	.	TRBJ2-1	TGCGCCAGCAAGGTAAGGCTAGCGCTGAGCTCCTACAATGAGCAGTTCTTC	CASKVRLALSSYNEQFF
TRBV5-1	many	TRBD2	TRBJ2-7	TGCGCCAGCAGCTTGGTGGGCGGGAGGAACGAGCAGTACTTC	CASSLVGGRNEQYF
TRBV5-1	few	.	TRBJ1-3	TGCGCCAGCAGCTTACTTTGGGGGGTCGACACCATATATTTT	CASSLLWGVDTIYF
TRBV3-1	few	.	TRBJ1-1	TGTGCCAGCAGTCCGGGACACTACACTGAAGCTTTCTTT	CASSPGHYTEAFF
TRBV5-1	.	TRBD2	TRBJ2-5	TGCGCCAGCAGCTATGACTTGGCTAGCGGGATCGGCGAGACCCAGTACTTC	CASSYDLASGIGETQYF
TRBV7-9	.	TRBD2	TRBJ2-7	TGTGCCAGCAGTGAGGGACTACCAGACTACGAGCAGTACTTC	CASSEGLPDYEQYF
TRBV5-1	few	.	TRBJ2-5	TGCGCCAGCGGCCGAGGAAGTCAAGAGACCCAGTACTTC	CASGRGSQETQYF
TRBV5-1	.	TRBD1	TRBJ1-1	TGCGCCAGCAGCTCGGAACAGGGGGCAACTGAAGCTTTCTTT	CASSSEQGATEAFF
TRBV7-8	few	.	TRBJ2-7	TGTGCCAGCAGAGTAGTACCTAGCTCCTACGAGCAGTACTTC	CASRVVPSSYEQYF
TRBV24-1	.	.	TRBJ1-5	TGTGCCACCAGTGATTGGGGAGGGAATCAGCCCCAGCATTTT	CATSDWGGNQPQHF
TRBV20-1	few	.	TRBJ2-5	TGCAGTGCAAAGGAGGGTCTGCGAGAGACCCAGTACTTC	CSAKEGLRETQYF
TRBV2	few	TRBD1	TRBJ2-5	TGTGCCAGCATGGACAGGGGATTGTCAGAGACCCAGTACTTC	CASMDRGLSETQYF
TRBV5-1	few	.	TRBJ2-5	TGCGCCAGCAGCTTGTGGGGTCATCCTCCACGGGGTCGGGAGACCCAGTACTTC	CASSLWGHPPRGRETQYF
TRBV6-5	.	TRBD2	TRBJ2-5	TGTGCCAGCAGTTTCGGTAGCGGGAAAGAGACCCAGTACTTC	CASSFGSGKETQYF
TRBV5-1	.	.	TRBJ1-2	TGCGCCAGCAGCGGGTATGTGAAGGCCAACTATGGCTACACCTTC	CASSGYVKANYGYTF